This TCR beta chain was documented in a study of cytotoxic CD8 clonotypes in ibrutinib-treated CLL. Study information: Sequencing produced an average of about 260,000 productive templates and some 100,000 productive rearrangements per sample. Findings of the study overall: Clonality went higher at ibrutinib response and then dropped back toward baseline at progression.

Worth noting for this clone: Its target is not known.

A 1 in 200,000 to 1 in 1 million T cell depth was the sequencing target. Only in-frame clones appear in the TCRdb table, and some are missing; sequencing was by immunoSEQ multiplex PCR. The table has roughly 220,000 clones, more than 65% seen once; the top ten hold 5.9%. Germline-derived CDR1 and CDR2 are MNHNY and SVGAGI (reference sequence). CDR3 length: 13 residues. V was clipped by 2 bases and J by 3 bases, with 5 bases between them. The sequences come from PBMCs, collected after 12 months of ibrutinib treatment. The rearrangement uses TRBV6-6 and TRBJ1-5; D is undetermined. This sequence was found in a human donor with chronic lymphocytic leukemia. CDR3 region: CASSYRLNQPQHF. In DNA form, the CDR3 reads TGTGCCAGCAGTTACCGGCTCAATCAGCCCCAGCATTTT.